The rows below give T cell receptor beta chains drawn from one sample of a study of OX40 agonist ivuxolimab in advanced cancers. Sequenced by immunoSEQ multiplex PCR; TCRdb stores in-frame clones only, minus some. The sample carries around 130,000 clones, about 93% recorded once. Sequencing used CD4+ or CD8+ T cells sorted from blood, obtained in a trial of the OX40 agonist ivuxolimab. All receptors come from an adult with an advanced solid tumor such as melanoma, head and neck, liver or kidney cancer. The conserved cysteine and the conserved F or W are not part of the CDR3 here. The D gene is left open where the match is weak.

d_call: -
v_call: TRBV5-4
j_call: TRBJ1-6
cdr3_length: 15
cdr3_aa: ASSLAGARGGNSPLH

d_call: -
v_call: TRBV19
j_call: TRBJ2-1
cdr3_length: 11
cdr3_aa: ASSGQGYNEQF

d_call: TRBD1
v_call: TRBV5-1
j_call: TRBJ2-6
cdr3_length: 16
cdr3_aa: ASSSSGTGQSGANVLT

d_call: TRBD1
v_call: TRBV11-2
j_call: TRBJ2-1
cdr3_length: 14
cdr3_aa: ASRTLRGRIYNEQF

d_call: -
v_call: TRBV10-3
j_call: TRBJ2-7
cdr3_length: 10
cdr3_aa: AISGSQHEQY

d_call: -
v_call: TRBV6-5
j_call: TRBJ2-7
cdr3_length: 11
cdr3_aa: ASRRGTQYEQY

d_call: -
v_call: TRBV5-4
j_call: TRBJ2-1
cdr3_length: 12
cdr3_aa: ASSLPDPNNEQF

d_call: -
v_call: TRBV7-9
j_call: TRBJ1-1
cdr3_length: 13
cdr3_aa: ASSLQRIGYTEAF

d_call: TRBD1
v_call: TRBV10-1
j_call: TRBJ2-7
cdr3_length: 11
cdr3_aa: ASSNKQGREQY

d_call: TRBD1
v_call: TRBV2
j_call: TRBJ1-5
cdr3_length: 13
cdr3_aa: ASSLRDRENQPQH

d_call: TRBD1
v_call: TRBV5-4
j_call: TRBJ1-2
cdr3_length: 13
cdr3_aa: ASSRRTGGYYGYT

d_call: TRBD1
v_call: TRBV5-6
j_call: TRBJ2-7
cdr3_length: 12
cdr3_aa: ASSVLGQGYEQY

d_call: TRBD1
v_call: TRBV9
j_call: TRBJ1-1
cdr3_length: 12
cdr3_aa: ASSADPGGPEAF

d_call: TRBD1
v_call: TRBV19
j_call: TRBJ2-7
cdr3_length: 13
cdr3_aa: ASSPPSGTGGDQY

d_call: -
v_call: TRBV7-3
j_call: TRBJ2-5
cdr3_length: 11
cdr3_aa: ASSFGREETQY

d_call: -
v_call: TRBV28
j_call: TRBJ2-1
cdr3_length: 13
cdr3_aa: ASSPLSSLYNEQF

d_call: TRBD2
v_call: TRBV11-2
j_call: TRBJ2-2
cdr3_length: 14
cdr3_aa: ASSVAGGAYTGELF

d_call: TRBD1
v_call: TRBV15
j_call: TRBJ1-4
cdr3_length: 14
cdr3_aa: ATSRGRQGLNEKLF

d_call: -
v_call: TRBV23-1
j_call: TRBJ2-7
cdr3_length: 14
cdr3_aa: ASSPQKQRPAYEQY

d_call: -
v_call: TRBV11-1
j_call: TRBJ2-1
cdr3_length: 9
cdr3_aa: ASSRVDEQF

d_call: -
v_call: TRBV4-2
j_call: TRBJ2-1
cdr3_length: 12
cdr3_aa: ASSPQGQDNEQF

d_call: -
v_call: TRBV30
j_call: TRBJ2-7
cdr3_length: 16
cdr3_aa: AWRFWPGNGGARREQY

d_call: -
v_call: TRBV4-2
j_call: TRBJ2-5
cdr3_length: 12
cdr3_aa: ASSQGIAEETQY

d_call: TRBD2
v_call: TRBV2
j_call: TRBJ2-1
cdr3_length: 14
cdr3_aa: ASSRLGGSGKGEQF

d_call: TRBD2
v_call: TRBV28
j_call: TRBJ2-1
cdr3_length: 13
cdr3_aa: ASSLAGGSYNEQF

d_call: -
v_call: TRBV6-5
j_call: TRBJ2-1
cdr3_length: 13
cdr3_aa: ASRSDLSSYNEQF

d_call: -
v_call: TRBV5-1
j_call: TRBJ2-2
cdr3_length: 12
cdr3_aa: ASKRAGSNGELF

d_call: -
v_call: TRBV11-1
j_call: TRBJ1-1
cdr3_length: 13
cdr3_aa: ASSLGYRAGAEAF

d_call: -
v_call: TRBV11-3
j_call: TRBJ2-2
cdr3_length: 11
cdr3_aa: ASSDRITGELF

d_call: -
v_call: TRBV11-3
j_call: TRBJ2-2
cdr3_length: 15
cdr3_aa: ASSLDPERADTGELF

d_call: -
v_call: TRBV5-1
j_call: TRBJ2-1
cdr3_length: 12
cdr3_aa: ASSHSNQGWRQF

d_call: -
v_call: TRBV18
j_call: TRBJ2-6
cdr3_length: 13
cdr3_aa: ASSLSRAGANVLT

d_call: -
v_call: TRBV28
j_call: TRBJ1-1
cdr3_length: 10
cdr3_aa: ASRGSIAEAF

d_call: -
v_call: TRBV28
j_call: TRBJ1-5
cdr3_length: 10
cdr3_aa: ASQVSNQPQH

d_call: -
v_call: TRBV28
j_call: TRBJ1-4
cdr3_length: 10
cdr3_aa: ASSLQWEKLF

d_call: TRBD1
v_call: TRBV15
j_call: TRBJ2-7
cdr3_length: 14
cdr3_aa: ATSRGGTGGRDEQY

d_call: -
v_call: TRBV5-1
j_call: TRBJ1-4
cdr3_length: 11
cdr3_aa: ASSLVLSEKLF

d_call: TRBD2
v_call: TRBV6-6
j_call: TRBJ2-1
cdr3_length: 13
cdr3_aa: ASSLLAGGTNEQF

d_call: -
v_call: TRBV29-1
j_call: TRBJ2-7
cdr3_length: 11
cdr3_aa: SAGSSSSYEQY

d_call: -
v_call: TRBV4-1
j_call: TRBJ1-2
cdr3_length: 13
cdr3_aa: ASSQVTGTLYGYT

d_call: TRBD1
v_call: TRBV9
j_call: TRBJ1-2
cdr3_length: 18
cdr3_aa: ASSVGGGATQDRPNYGYT

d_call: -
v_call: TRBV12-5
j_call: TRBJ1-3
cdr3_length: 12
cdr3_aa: ASGLTGWGNTIY

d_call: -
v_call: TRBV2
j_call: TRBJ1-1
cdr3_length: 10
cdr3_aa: ASSDVNTEAF

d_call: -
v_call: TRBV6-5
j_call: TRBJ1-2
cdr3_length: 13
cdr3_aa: ASRKDPVGNYGYT

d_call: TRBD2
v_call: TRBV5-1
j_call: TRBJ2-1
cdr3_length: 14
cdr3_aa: ASSSRLAGLVHEQF

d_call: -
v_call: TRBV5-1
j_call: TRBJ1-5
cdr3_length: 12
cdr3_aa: ASSLEGLGQPQH

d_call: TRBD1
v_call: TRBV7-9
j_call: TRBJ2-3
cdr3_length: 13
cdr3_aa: ASSWPGQGGDTQY

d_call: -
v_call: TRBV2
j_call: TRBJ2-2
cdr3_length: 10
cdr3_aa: ASRELTGELF

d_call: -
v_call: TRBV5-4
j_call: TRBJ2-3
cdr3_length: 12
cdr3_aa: ASSLGGPTDTQY

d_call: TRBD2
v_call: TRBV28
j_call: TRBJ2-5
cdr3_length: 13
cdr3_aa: ASSPPGLVGETQY

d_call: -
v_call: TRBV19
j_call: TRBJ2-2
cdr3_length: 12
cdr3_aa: ASSIKRNTGELF

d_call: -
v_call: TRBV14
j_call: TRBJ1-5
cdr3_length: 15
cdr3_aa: ASSPRTAKDSNQPQH

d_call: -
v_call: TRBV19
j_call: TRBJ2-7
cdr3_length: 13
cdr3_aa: ASSIVAGRSYEQY

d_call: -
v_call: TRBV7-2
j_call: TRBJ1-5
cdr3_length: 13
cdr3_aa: ASSLSSGSNQPQH

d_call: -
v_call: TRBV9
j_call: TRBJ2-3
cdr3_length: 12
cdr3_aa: ASRGAESTDTQY